The clone carrying this T cell receptor beta chain was counted a few times. What it binds is not known. CDR1 is LNHNV and CDR2 is YYDKDF in the germline V gene (reference sequence). The J segment lost 2 bases and the V segment lost 7 bases, leaving 8 bases of the junction unmatched. This CDR3 is built from 15 residues. Everyone who donated was a healthy Caucasian. The sample belongs to a study of identical twins. Each CDR3 protein is one row after TCRdb ran MiXCR on the 5' RACE reads. Of fewer than 500,000 distinct CDR3 sequences in the sample, approximately 25% were seen once. General observations from the study: Twin pairs' shared out-of-frame alpha sequences were enriched in low generation probability. Partly confounded zero-insertion analyses could result from invariant MAIT and iNKT cells.

These same data were also listed under a study on T cells expressing NK-cell markers.

Sequencing was performed on CD4+ T cells sorted from blood. The chain joins TRBV15 to TRBJ2-7, with TRBD1 matching over 10 bases. The TCR comes from a woman between 18 and 29 years old in good health. CDR3 in amino acids: CATTLDRGPTYEQYF. The CDR3 DNA follows: TGTGCCACCACCTTAGACAGGGGGCCCACCTACGAGCAGTACTTC.